What follows describes a single T cell receptor beta chain. This specimen belongs to a study of radiation and T cells in renal cell carcinoma. The trim removed 5 bases at V and 4 bases at J, leaving 4 bases unmatched. This CDR3 has 13 amino acids. The germline V gene has CDR1 SQVTM and CDR2 ANQGSEA. This sample's time point: baseline pretreatment blood. The treatment was: 15 Gy SBRT to primary tumor, nephrectomy 4 weeks later. Using immunoSEQ multiplex PCR, the repertoire was profiled, and TCRdb retains in-frame clones only, with some absent. Of 100,000 to 150,000 clones listed, roughly 80% are singletons.

This chain links TRBV29-1 with TRBJ1-4; the match to TRBD1 covers 7 bases. This sample comprised blood, obtained from a patient whose treatment included radiotherapy and nephrectomy. This sequence was found in a woman between 55 and 75 years old with renal cell carcinoma. The CDR3, as DNA: TGCAGCGTTACAGGACAGGTTAATGAAAAACTGTTTTTT. This sequence encodes CSVTGQVNEKLFF.